Presented here are 24 T cell receptor beta chains from one specimen sequenced in a study of blood T cell repertoires in COVID-19 (dated by TCRdb to 2020 to 2022). The method was the immunoSEQ multiplex PCR assay. The immuneACCESS repertoire file appears here via TCRdb, limited to in-frame rearrangements. These files lack a portion of the clones; in checked studies, under half of the deficit traces to unresolved V genes, and the cause of the others is not known. This sample lists fewer than 200,000 clones; 65% to 85% were detected once. Less than 4.5% of the sample rests with the top ten. Material for sequencing was PBMCs or T cells enriched from blood (not recorded which). These receptors all come from a woman in her 50s in a cohort exposed to, infected with or recovered from COVID-19 (not recorded which).

Worth noting for this clone: The same CDR3 arises from other DNA sequences in this sample as well. This chain uses TRBV5-1 with TRBJ1-1; D gene ambiguous. Germline V gene lookup returns CDR1 SGHRS and CDR2 YFSETQ. The CDR3 has 13 residues. V shed 0 bases and J shed 4 bases, with 7 bases lying between them. The CDR3 bases are TGCGCCAGCAGCTTGGAACCAGGCACTGAAGCTTTCTTT. This gives the protein CASSLEPGTEAFF.

This clone has just a few counts. The genes are TRBV11-2 and TRBJ2-1; D may be TRBD2 (6 bases). Trimming removed 3 bases at V and 4 bases at J, with 16 bases between. CDR3 length equals 16 residues. Germline V CDR1 and CDR2: SGHAT, FQNNGV. CDR3 DNA sequence: TGTGCCAGCAGCTTGGCCCACGGGAGCGGTTACAATGAGCAGTTCTTC. It codes for CASSLAHGSGYNEQFF. The variable domain in full, with the rest retrieved from reference TRBV11-2 and TRBJ2-1, is EAGVAQSPRYKIIEKRQSVAFWCNPISGHATLYWYQQILGQGPKLLIQFQNNGVVDDSQLPKDRFSAERLKGVDSTLKIQPAKLEDSAVYLCASSLAHGSGYNEQFFGPGTRLTVL.

This clone appeared a few times. The chain employs TRBV7-9 and TRBJ2-7; D uncertain. Between the trimmed V and J ends, which lost 4 bases and 0 bases, there was a span of 7 bases. The CDR3 contains 13 residues. Germline-derived CDR1 and CDR2 are SEHNR and FQNEAQ (reference sequence). CDR3 sequence: CASSSANSYEQYF. DNA for the CDR3: TGTGCCAGCAGCTCCGCGAACTCCTACGAGCAGTACTTC.

This chain joins TRBV7-8 and TRBJ1-3; D gene unclear. Trimming took 5 bases from V and 0 from J, leaving 11 bases between them. In germline, CDR1 is SGHVS, CDR2 FQNEAQ. This CDR3 is 15 amino acids long. The CDR3 protein is CASSLGPNSGNTIYF. DNA of the CDR3: TGTGCCAGCAGCCTTGGCCCAAACTCTGGAAACACCATATATTTT.

The gene calls are TRBV19 and TRBJ1-4; no firm D call. Germline V gene lookup returns CDR1 LNHDA and CDR2 SQIVND (reference sequence). There are 14 residues in the CDR3. The V end was cut by 4 bases, the J end by 0 bases, with 6 bases between. The CDR3 is CASSKSATNEKLFF. CDR3 bases: TGTGCCAGTAGTAAGAGTGCAACTAATGAAAAACTGTTTTTT. The full variable domain, rest sourced from reference TRBV19 and TRBJ1-4, is DGGITQSPKYLFRKEGQNVTLSCEQNLNHDAMYWYRQDPGQGLRLIYYSQIVNDFQKGDIAEGYSVSREKKESFPLTVTSAQKNPTAFYLCASSKSATNEKLFFGSGTQLSVL.

The genes are TRBV30 and TRBJ1-1; TRBD1 agrees at 10 bases. The CDR3 has 14 residues. Germline lookup yields CDR1 GTSNPN and CDR2 SVGIG (reference sequence). The junction had 8 bases not matched to a gene; V was cut back by 0 bases and J by 10 bases. CDR3 DNA: TGTGCCTGGAGTGTAACAGGGACAGGGGAGGGAGCTTTCTTT. Its translation: CAWSVTGTGEGAFF. Using reference TRBV30 and TRBJ1-1 for the parts outside the CDR3, the full variable domain is SQTIHQWPATLVQPVGSPLSLECTVEGTSNPNLYWYRQAAGRGLQLLFYSVGIGQISSEVPQNLSASRPQDRQFILSSKKLLLSDSGFYLCAWSVTGTGEGAFFGQGTRLTVV.

The chain recombines TRBV10-2 with TRBJ1-4; unclear D gene. The CDR3 has 14 residues. Trimming took off 6 bases at V and 4 bases at J, with 12 bases between the two ends. Per germline, CDR1 WSHSY and CDR2 SAAADI. The CDR3 nucleotides read TGCGCCAGCAGGGATGGAGGCCTTAATGAAAAACTGTTTTTT. This codes for CASRDGGLNEKLFF.

The chain uses TRBV19 and TRBJ2-7; 7 bases are a match to TRBD2. Losses at the gene ends were 5 bases for V and 2 bases for J; bases not matched to a gene: 6. The CDR3 runs to 14 residues. Germline CDR1 reads LNHDA; CDR2 reads SQIVND (reference sequence). Here the CDR3 reads CASSELADTYEQYF. Written as DNA, the CDR3 is TGTGCCAGTAGTGAGCTAGCGGACACCTACGAGCAGTACTTC.

This chain connects TRBV9 to TRBJ2-1; TRBD2 matches 7 bases. Germline CDR1 SGDLS, CDR2 YYNGEE. The CDR3 extends over 17 amino acids. Germline trimming cut 0 bases from V and 5 bases from J; bases unmatched to any gene: 11. In DNA, the CDR3 is TGTGCCAGCAGCGTAGCTTTATTAGGCGGGAGTAACAATGAGCAGTTCTTC. Translated, it gives CASSVALLGGSNNEQFF.

CDR3: CASSLRKEFNEKLFF. Here the CDR3 DNA reads TGTGCCAGCAGCTTGCGGAAGGAGTTTAATGAAAAACTGTTTTTT. The genes are TRBV5-6 and TRBJ1-4; no clear D gene. This CDR3 spans 15 amino acids. The V gene's germline CDR1 is SGHDT and CDR2 YYEEEE. The ends were cut back, 1 base at V and 4 bases at J, with 11 bases in the middle.

This rearrangement joins TRBV7-3 to TRBJ2-1; D might be TRBD1 (5 bases). V was trimmed by 2 bases and J by 7 bases, leaving 9 bases between them. Germline values: CDR1 SGHTA, CDR2 FQGTGA. CDR3 size: 13 residues. This CDR3 reads CASSLGAANEQFF. The CDR3 DNA follows: TGTGCCAGCAGCTTAGGGGCGGCGAATGAGCAGTTCTTC.

In its sample, this clone was seen a few times. The identical CDR3 is also encoded by other nucleotide sequences in the sample. This chain uses TRBV18 with TRBJ2-2; D uncertain. Germline CDR1 is KGHSH and CDR2 is LQKENI. This CDR3 has 14 amino acids. V was shortened by 2 bases and J by 3 bases, with 7 bases between the two germline ends. The DNA for the CDR3 is TGTGCCAGCTCACCAACCCGAGACACCGGGGAGCTGTTTTTT. It specifies CASSPTRDTGELFF.

This chain connects TRBV7-2 to TRBJ1-3; possibly TRBD1 for D (6 bases). CDR1 is SGHTA and CDR2 is FQGNSA in the germline V gene. The CDR3 runs 16 residues. V dropped 0 bases and J dropped 0 bases, with 9 bases sitting between them. The CDR3 nucleotides are TGTGCCAGCAGCTTAGCGGGGGCTACCTCTGGAAACACCATATATTTT. Translation: CASSLAGATSGNTIYF.

V is TRBV5-6 and J is TRBJ2-2; perhaps TRBD2 as D (5 bases). This CDR3 comprises 14 residues. CDR1 and CDR2 (germline): SGHDT, YYEEEE. The V gene lost 4 bases and the J gene lost 4 bases, with 11 bases spanning the gap. The CDR3 region has the DNA TGTGCCAGCAGCACACGTGGAGGCACCGGGGAGCTGTTTTTT. Its protein product is CASSTRGGTGELFF.

The chain couples TRBV28 to TRBJ1-6, with 8 bases identical to TRBD1. J lost 10 bases, V lost 7 bases, and 15 bases had no gene match. From germline, CDR1 is MDHEN and CDR2 SYDVKM. The CDR3 sequence is 16 residues long. For the CDR3, the DNA is TGTGCCAGCACTCTCTTTGGCAGGGGGCGGGAGTCACCCCTCCACTTT. Translating gives CASTLFGRGRESPLHF.

The genes are TRBV24-1 and TRBJ2-5; D is possibly TRBD1 (5 bases). The V gene's germline CDR1 is KGHDR and CDR2 SFDVKD. The V end lost 5 bases, the J end lost 5 bases, and 17 bases lay between the germline ends. This CDR3 has 15 amino acids. CDR3 bases: TGTGCCACCAGTGCCCACTTAGGGGCGGTGGAGACCCAGTACTTC. Translation: CATSAHLGAVETQYF.

The chain links TRBV27 to TRBJ1-2; D unresolved. V dropped 2 bases and J dropped 4 bases, with 17 bases sitting between them. The CDR3 consists of 16 residues. The germline V gene has CDR1 MNHEY and CDR2 SMNVEV (reference sequence). CDR3 amino acids: CASSLLLVGGFYGYTF. Here the CDR3 DNA reads TGTGCCAGCAGTTTACTCCTCGTTGGCGGGTTCTATGGCTACACCTTC.

The J gene is TRBJ2-3, the V gene TRBV11-3; 14 positions agree with TRBD2. The CDR3 spans 16 residues. Germline assignment: CDR1 SGHNT and CDR2 YENEEA. Germline trimming cut 5 bases from V and 4 bases from J; bases unmatched to any gene: 5. The CDR3 region is CASSPGTSGGADTQYF. Here the CDR3 DNA reads TGTGCCAGCAGCCCCGGGACTAGCGGGGGAGCAGATACGCAGTATTTT.

CDR3 DNA sequence: TGTGCCAGCAGCCCCCCGGGTAGCGGGCTTGGCGGGGAGCTGTTTTTT. Amino acids: CASSPPGSGLGGELFF. The rearrangement uses TRBV7-3 and TRBJ2-2, with TRBD2 identical over 7 bases. From germline, CDR1 is SGHTA and CDR2 FQGTGA. V lost 5 bases and J lost 7; bases outside the gene matches: 13. CDR3 length equals 16 residues.

The rearrangement joins TRBV2 to TRBJ1-3; weak D call: TRBD1 (5 bases). This CDR3 comprises 14 residues. Germline V gives CDR1 SNHLY, CDR2 FYNNEI. The V gene lost 2 bases and the J gene lost 2 bases, with 7 bases spanning the gap. The CDR3 coding sequence is TGTGCCAGCAGTGAAACGGGGGCTGGAAACACCATATATTTT. Translated, it gives CASSETGAGNTIYF. The entire variable domain, with the rest obtained from reference TRBV2 and TRBJ1-3, is as follows: EPEVTQTPSHQVTQMGQEVILRCVPISNHLYFYWYRQILGQKVEFLVSFYNNEISEKSEIFDDQFSVERPDGSNFTLKIRSTKLEDSAMYFCASSETGAGNTIYFGEGSWLTVV.

V and J are TRBV19 and TRBJ1-4, with 7 bases aligning to TRBD1. Germline CDR1 is LNHDA and CDR2 is SQIVND (reference sequence). The CDR3 length is 14 residues. Trimming cost V 4 bases and J 4 bases; bases outside gene matches: 3. Here the CDR3 reads CASSRDSDNEKLFF. CDR3 in DNA: TGTGCCAGTAGTAGGGACAGCGATAATGAAAAACTGTTTTTT.

This rearrangement joins TRBV7-8 to TRBJ1-2; 7 bases agree with TRBD1. The CDR3 contains 16 residues. J gave up 4 bases and V 5 bases, and 13 bases lay outside the gene matches. Germline V CDR1 and CDR2: SGHVS, FQNEAQ. CDR3 region: CASSERGTAPSYGYTF. CDR3 DNA sequence: TGTGCCAGCAGCGAAAGAGGGACAGCTCCTTCCTATGGCTACACCTTC. The entire variable domain, with the rest obtained from reference TRBV7-8 and TRBJ1-2, is as follows: GAGVSQSPRYKVAKRGQDVALRCDPISGHVSLFWYQQALGQGPEFLTYFQNEAQLDKSGLPSDRFFAERPEGSVSTLKIQRTQQEDSAVYLCASSERGTAPSYGYTFGSGTRLTVV.

The chain couples TRBV5-6 to TRBJ2-2, with 7 bases aligning to TRBD2. This CDR3 is 15 amino acids long. V trimming: 3 bases; J trimming: 9 bases; junction bases outside the gene matches: 11. Germline-derived CDR1 and CDR2 are SGHDT and YYEEEE. The CDR3 nucleotides are TGTGCCAGCAGCTCTAGCGGTAAGCCGACCCGGGAGCTGTTTTTT. It codes for CASSSSGKPTRELFF.

A note on this clone: One junction end does not reproduce the germline sequence, and a read error may be involved. This chain uses TRBV7-9 with TRBJ2-1; TRBD2 might be the D (7 bases). CDR1 is SEHNR and CDR2 is FQNEAQ in the germline V gene (reference sequence). The CDR3 sequence is 12 residues long. The CDR3 reads CASGGAYDEQFF. CDR3 nucleotides: TGTGCCAGCGGGGGGGCCTACGATGAGCAGTTCTTC.